This entry is about one T cell receptor beta chain. What it recognizes is unknown. The DNA is omitted, as the CDR3 cannot be located on it reliably, and the CDR3 follows TCRdb's listing. This sample was included in a study of response to subunit inactivated influenza vaccine. Each CDR3 protein gets one entry after TCRdb re-called the RT-PCR reads with MiXCR. This sample has about 780,000 distinct CDR3 sequences, with around 18% found just once. Study-level points and caveats: New T cells are recruited in small numbers by each seasonal influenza vaccination, according to the authors' suggestion.

The length of the CDR3 is 17 amino acids, counting both ends. This TCR was sampled from a man in his forties or fifties who received an inactivated influenza vaccine. V and J are TRBV7-5 and TRBJ2-1. TRBV7-5 is a known pseudogene. The sequences come from PBMCs from blood, collected 5 days after vaccination. This chain's CDR3 is CISVSEALAGSYNEQFF.